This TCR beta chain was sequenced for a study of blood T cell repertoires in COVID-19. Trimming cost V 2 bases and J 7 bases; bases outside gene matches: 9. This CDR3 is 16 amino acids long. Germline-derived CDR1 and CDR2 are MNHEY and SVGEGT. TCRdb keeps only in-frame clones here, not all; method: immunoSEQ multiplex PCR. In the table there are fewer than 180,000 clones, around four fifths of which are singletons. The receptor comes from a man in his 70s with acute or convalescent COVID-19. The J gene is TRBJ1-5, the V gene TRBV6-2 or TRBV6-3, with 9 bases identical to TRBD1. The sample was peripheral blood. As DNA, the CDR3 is TGTGCCAGCAGTTACGGGAGGACAGGGGTTGACCAGCCCCAGCATTTT. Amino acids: CASSYGRTGVDQPQHF.